These 9 T cell receptor beta chains originate from one sample sequenced in a study of post-analysis software for immune sequencing data. Unique molecular identifiers were present in the TCR beta cDNA libraries. One entry per CDR3 protein results from TCRdb running MiXCR on the PCR reads. The sample lists approximately 770,000 distinct CDR3 sequences; 40% to 55% were seen once. The antigens of these receptors remain unknown. Study observations and caveats: Five or six TRBV segments were significantly more frequent in patients than in controls. TRBV5-6, TRBV5-1 and TRBV20-1 were among these segments.

Sequenced: blood. The receptors shown here come from a girl aged 10 to 17 with multiple sclerosis.

This clonotype is a singleton in its sample. The rearrangement links TRBV24-1 to TRBJ2-3; D ambiguous. V was shortened by 4 bases and J by 10 bases, with 23 bases between the two germline ends. The CDR3 covers 16 residues. Germline lookup yields CDR1 KGHDR and CDR2 SFDVKD. The CDR3 is CATSDPTKPLQIPQYF. As DNA, the CDR3 is TGTGCCACCAGTGACCCAACTAAACCCCTCCAGATTCCGCAGTATTTT.

This rearrangement joins TRBV28 to TRBJ2-3; 7 positions agree with TRBD1. V trimming: 3 bases; J trimming: 10 bases; junction bases outside the gene matches: 7. The CDR3 contains 13 residues. Germline V gives CDR1 MDHEN, CDR2 SYDVKM. The CDR3 region has the DNA TGTGCCAGCAGTTTGCCTGACAGGGCCGCGCAGTATTTT. Translated: CASSLPDRAAQYF. Filled out from reference TRBV28 and TRBJ2-3, the complete variable domain reads DVKVTQSSRYLVKRTGEKVFLECVQDMDHENMFWYRQDPGLGLRLIYFSYDVKMKEKGDIPEGYSVSREKKERFSLILESASTNQTSMYLCASSLPDRAAQYFGPGTRLTVL.

This clonotype was seen a few times. The gene calls are TRBV6-5 and TRBJ2-1; D call uncertain. Germline V gene data show CDR1 as MNHEY and CDR2 as SVGAGI. This CDR3 is 16 amino acids long. V was trimmed by 5 bases and J by 0 bases, leaving 14 bases between them. The CDR3 DNA is TGTGCCAGCAGTACGGTGGGGTCTAGCTCCTACAATGAGCAGTTCTTC. Protein sequence: CASSTVGSSSYNEQFF.

For this clonotype: With a much larger clone just one base away, this may be a read error. The CDR3 nucleotides read TGTGCCAGCAGCACGACTAGCGGGAGAAGTGAGCAGTTCTTC. It encodes CASSTTSGRSEQFF. The chain carries TRBV6-6 and TRBJ2-1, with TRBD2 matching over 12 bases. CDR1 is MNHNY, CDR2 SVGAGI, per germline (reference sequence). With V trimmed by 6 bases and J by 9 bases, 6 bases remained unmatched. The CDR3 contains 14 residues.

The V call is TRBV9, the J call TRBJ1-1; weak D call: TRBD1 (5 bases). The V end lost 0 bases, the J end lost 4 bases, and 19 bases lay between the germline ends. The CDR3 loop spans 17 amino acids. Germline loops: CDR1 SGDLS, CDR2 YYNGEE. The CDR3 sequence is CASSVAPGTQRGTEAFF. CDR3 DNA: TGTGCCAGCAGCGTAGCTCCCGGGACCCAACGGGGCACTGAAGCTTTCTTT.

A remark on this clonotype: The junction and the germline gene differ at one end; a read error may be behind it. This chain connects TRBV20-1 to TRBJ2-1, with 11 bases identical to TRBD2. CDR1 and CDR2 from the germline V gene are DFQATT and SNEGSKA (reference sequence). The CDR3 consists of 15 residues. Here the CDR3 reads CSARDQRLAGNGQFF. The CDR3 coding sequence is TGCAGTGCTAGAGATCAACGACTAGCGGGAAATGGGCAGTTCTTC.

The chain combines TRBV15 with TRBJ2-1; no definite D call. The germline V gene encodes CDR1 LNHNV and CDR2 YYDKDF (reference sequence). The CDR3 is made up of 15 amino acids. Trimming shortened V by 0 bases and J by 0 bases, and 6 bases separated the two germline ends. Here the CDR3 DNA reads TGTGCCACCAGCAGAGACCCCAACTCCTACAATGAGCAGTTCTTC. Amino acid sequence: CATSRDPNSYNEQFF.

The chain couples TRBV3-1 to TRBJ2-5, with D unclear. The CDR3 has 15 amino acids. The V gene's germline CDR1 is LGHDT and CDR2 YNNKEL (reference sequence). Trimming stripped 0 bases from V and 1 base from J, with 9 bases between. Here the CDR3 DNA reads TGTGCCAGCAGCCAAGATGGGCCAGTCCAAGAGACCCAGTACTTC. Its protein is CASSQDGPVQETQYF.

The chain carries TRBV20-1 and TRBJ2-1; the D gene is possibly TRBD2 (6 bases). V lost 0 bases and J lost 5, with 11 bases in between. CDR3 size: 14 residues. In germline, CDR1 is DFQATT, CDR2 SNEGSKA (reference sequence). CDR3 coding DNA: TGCAGTGCTAGAGACGGACTACATAACAATGAGCAGTTCTTC. This sequence encodes CSARDGLHNNEQFF.